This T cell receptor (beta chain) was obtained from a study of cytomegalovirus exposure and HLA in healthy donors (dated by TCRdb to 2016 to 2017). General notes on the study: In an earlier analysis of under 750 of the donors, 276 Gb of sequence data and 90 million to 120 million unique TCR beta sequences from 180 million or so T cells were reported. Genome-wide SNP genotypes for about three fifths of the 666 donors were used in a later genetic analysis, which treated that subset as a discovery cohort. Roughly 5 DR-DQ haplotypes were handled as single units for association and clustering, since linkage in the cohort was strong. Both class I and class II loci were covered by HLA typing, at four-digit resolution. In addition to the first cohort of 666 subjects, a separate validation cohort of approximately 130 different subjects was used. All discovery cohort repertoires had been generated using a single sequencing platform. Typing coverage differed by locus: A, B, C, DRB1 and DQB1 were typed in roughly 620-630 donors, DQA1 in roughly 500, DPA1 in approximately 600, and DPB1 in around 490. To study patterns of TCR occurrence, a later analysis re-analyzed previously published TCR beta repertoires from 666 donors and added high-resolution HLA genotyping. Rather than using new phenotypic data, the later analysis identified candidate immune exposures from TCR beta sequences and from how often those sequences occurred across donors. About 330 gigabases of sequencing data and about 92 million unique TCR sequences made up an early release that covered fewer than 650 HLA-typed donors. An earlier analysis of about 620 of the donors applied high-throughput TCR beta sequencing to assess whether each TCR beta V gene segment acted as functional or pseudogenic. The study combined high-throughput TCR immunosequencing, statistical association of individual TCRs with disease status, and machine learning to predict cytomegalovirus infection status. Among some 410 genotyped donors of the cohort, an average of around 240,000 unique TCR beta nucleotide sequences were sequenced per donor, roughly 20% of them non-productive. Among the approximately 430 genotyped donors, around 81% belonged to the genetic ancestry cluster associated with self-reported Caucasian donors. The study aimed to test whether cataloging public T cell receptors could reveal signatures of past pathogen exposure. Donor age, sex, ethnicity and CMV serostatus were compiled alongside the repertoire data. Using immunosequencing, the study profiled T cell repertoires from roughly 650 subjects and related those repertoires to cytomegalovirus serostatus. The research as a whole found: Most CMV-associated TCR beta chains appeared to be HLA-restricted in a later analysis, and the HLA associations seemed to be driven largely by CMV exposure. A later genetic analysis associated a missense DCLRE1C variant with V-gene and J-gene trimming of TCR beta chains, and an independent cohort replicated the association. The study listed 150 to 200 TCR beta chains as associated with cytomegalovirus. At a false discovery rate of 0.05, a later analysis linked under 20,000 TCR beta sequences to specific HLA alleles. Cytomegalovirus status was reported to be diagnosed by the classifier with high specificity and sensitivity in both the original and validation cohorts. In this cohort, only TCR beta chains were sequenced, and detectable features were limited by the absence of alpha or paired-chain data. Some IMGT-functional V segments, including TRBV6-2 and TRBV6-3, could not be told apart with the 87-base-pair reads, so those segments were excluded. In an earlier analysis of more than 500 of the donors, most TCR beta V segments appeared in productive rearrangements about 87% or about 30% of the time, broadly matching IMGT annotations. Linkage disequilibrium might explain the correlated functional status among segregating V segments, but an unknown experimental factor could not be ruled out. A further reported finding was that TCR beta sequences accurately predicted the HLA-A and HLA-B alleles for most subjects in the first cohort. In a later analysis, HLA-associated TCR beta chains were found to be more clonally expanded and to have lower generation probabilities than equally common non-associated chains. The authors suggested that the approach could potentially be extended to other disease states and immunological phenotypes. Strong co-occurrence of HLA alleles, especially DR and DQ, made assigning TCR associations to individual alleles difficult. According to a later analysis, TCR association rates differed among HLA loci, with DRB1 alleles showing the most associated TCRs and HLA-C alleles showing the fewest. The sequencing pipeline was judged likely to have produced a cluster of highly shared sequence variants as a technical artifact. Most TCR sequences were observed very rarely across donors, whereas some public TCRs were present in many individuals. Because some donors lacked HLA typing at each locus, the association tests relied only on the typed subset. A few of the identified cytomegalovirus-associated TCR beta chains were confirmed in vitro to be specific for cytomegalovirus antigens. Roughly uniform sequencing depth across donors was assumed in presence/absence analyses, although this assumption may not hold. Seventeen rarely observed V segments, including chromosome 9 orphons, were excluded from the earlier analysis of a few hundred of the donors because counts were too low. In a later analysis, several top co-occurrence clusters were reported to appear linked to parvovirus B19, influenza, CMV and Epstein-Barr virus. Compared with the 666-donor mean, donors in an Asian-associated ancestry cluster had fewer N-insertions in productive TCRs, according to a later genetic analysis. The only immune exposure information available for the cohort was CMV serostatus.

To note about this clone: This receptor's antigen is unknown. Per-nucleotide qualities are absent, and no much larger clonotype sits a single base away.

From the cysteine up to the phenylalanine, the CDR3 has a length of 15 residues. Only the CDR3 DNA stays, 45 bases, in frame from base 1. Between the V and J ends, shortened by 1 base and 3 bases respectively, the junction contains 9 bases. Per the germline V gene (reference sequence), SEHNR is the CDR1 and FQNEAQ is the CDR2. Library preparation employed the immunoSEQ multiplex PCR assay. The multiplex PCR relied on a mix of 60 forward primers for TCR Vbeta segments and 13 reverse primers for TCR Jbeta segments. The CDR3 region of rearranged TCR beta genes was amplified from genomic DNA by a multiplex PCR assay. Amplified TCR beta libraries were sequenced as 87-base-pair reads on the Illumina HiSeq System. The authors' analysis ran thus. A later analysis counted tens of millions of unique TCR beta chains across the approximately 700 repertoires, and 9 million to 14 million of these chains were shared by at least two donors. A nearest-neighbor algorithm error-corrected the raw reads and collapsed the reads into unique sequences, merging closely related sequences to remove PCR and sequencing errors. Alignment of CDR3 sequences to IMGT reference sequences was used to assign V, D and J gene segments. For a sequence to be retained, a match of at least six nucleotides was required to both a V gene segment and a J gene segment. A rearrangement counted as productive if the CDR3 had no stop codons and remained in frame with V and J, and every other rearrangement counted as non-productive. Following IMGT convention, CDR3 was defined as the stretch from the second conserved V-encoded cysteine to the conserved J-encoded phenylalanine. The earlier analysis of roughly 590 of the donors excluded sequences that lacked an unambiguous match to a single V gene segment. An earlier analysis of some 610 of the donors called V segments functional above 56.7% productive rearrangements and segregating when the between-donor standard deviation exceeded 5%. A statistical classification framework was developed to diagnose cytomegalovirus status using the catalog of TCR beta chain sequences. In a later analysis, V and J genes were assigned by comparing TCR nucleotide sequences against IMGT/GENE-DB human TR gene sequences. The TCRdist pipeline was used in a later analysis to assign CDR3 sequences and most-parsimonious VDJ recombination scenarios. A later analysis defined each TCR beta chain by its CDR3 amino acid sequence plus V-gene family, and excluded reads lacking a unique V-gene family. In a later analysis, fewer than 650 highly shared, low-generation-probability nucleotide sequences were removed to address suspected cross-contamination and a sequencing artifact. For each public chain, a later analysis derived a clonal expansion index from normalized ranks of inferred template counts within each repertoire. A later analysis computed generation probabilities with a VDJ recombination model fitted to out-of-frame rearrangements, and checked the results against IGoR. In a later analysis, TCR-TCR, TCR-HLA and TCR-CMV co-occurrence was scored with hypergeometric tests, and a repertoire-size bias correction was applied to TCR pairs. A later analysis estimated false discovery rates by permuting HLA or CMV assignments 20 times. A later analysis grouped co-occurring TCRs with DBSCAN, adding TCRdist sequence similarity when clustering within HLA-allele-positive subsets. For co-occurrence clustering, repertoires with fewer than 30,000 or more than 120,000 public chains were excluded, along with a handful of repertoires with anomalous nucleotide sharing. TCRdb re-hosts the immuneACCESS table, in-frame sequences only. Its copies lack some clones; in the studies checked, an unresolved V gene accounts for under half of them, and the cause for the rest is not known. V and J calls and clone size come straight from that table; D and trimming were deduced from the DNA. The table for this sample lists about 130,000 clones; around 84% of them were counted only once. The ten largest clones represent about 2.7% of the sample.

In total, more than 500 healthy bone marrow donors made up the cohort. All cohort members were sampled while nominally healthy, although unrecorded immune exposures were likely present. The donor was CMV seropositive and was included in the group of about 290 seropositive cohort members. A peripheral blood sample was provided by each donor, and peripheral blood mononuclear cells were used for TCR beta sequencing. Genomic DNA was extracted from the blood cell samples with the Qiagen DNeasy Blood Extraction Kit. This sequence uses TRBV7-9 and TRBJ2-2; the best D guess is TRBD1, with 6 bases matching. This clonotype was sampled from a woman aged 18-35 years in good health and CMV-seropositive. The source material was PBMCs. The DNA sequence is TGTGCCAGCAGCTTAGACAGGGCGTACACCGGGGAGCTGTTTTTT. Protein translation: CASSLDRAYTGELFF.